Listed below are T cell receptor beta chains from one sample, sequenced in a study of T cells in Graves' hyperthyroidism and ophthalmopathy. TCRdb recomputed calls from the multiplex PCR reads with MiXCR, one row per CDR3 protein. The table records 250,000 to 350,000 distinct CDR3 sequences, over 15% of them present only once. The specimen was blood. The receptors shown here come from a man aged 30 to 39 with Graves' hyperthyroidism. Both conserved end residues are part of each CDR3. The D gene is left open where the match is weak. Clone size is shown for a subset of rows, as once, few, many or a class of expanded clone.

v_gene	abundance	d_gene	j_gene	CDR3aa	CDR3nt
TRBV28	many	.	TRBJ2-7	CASSRSGATNYEQYF	TGTGCCAGCAGCCGATCGGGGGCTACAAACTACGAGCAGTACTTC
TRBV4-2	.	.	TRBJ2-3	CASSRQWRELPDTQYF	TGTGCCAGCAGCCGTCAGTGGAGGGAGCTACCGGATACGCAGTATTTT
TRBV12-3/TRBV12-4	many	TRBD2	TRBJ2-5	CASSPRPGGYQETQYF	TGTGCCAGCAGTCCCCGCCCCGGGGGGTACCAAGAGACCCAGTACTTC
TRBV28	many	.	TRBJ1-5	CASSSMGTGKDQPQHF	TGTGCCAGCAGTTCCATGGGAACAGGGAAAGATCAGCCCCAGCATTTT
TRBV11-3	many	TRBD2	TRBJ2-1	CASSLRPGRAFGGNEQFF	TGTGCCAGCAGCTTAAGGCCGGGGAGGGCGTTCGGGGGTAATGAGCAGTTCTTC
TRBV3-1	.	.	TRBJ2-4	CASSQLDGALVYF	TGTGCCAGCAGCCAACTAGACGGGGCGTTGGTGTACTTC
TRBV5-1	.	TRBD2	TRBJ2-7	CASRDTSGSYEQYF	TGCGCCAGCAGGGACACTAGCGGGAGTTACGAGCAGTACTTC
TRBV9	.	.	TRBJ1-2	CASSPLDGGYTF	TGTGCCAGCTCACCTCTGGACGGGGGATACACCTTC
TRBV9	few	TRBD2	TRBJ2-3	CASSVLAGSDTQYF	TGTGCCAGCAGCGTACTAGCGGGATCGGATACGCAGTATTTT
TRBV7-9	few	TRBD1	TRBJ1-1	CASSWWSGQGNFGEAFF	TGTGCCAGCAGCTGGTGGTCGGGACAGGGAAATTTTGGTGAAGCTTTCTTT
TRBV6-5	few	.	TRBJ2-2	CASSYSGTRKELFF	TGTGCCAGCAGTTACTCAGGGACCCGCAAGGAGCTGTTTTTT
TRBV29-1	.	.	TRBJ1-1	CSVGREMNTEAFF	TGCAGCGTTGGGCGGGAAATGAACACTGAAGCTTTCTTT
TRBV5-4	few	.	TRBJ2-1	CASSLEGGLEQFF	TGTGCCAGCAGCTTGGAGGGGGGGCTTGAGCAGTTCTTC
TRBV15	.	.	TRBJ1-4	CATSRAGNEKLFF	TGTGCCACCAGCAGAGCAGGGAATGAAAAACTGTTTTTT
TRBV20-1	many	TRBD1	TRBJ2-2	CSAREAGGSNTGELFF	TGCAGTGCTAGAGAAGCAGGGGGCTCGAACACCGGGGAGCTGTTTTTT
TRBV5-5	many	TRBD1	TRBJ2-3	CASSLAGTGYATQYF	TGTGCCAGCAGCTTGGCCGGGACAGGGTACGCTACGCAGTATTTT
TRBV12-5	many	.	TRBJ2-1	CASGFSTPSDEQFF	TGTGCTAGTGGTTTCTCAACACCGTCCGATGAGCAGTTCTTC
TRBV12-3/TRBV12-4	many	.	TRBJ2-1	CASRDITYNEQFF	TGTGCCAGCCGGGACATAACCTACAATGAGCAGTTCTTC
TRBV28	many	.	TRBJ2-7	CASKSGAYEQYF	TGTGCCAGCAAATCGGGGGCCTACGAGCAGTACTTC
TRBV7-3	.	.	TRBJ2-3	CASSLNGFTDTQYF	TGTGCCAGCAGCTTAAACGGCTTCACAGATACGCAGTATTTT
TRBV20-1	many	TRBD2	TRBJ2-1	CSAIGREGRNEQFF	TGCAGTGCTATTGGGCGGGAGGGTCGCAATGAGCAGTTCTTC
TRBV28	.	TRBD1	TRBJ1-2	CASRMGQGFHNYGYTF	TGTGCCAGCAGGATGGGACAGGGTTTTCATAACTATGGCTACACCTTC
TRBV6-2/TRBV6-3	.	.	TRBJ1-5	CASNEARQPQHF	TGTGCCAGCAACGAAGCGCGGCAGCCCCAGCATTTT